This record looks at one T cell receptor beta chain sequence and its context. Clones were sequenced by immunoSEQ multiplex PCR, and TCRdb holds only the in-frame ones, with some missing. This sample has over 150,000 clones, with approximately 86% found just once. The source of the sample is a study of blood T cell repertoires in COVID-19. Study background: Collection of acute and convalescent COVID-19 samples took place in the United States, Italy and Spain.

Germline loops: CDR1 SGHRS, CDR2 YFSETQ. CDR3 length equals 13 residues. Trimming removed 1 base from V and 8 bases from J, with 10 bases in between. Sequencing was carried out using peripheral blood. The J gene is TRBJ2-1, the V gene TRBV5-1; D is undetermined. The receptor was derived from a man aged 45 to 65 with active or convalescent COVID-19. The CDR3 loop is CASSLTQAHEQFF. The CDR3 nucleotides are TGCGCCAGCAGCTTGACCCAAGCCCATGAGCAGTTCTTC.